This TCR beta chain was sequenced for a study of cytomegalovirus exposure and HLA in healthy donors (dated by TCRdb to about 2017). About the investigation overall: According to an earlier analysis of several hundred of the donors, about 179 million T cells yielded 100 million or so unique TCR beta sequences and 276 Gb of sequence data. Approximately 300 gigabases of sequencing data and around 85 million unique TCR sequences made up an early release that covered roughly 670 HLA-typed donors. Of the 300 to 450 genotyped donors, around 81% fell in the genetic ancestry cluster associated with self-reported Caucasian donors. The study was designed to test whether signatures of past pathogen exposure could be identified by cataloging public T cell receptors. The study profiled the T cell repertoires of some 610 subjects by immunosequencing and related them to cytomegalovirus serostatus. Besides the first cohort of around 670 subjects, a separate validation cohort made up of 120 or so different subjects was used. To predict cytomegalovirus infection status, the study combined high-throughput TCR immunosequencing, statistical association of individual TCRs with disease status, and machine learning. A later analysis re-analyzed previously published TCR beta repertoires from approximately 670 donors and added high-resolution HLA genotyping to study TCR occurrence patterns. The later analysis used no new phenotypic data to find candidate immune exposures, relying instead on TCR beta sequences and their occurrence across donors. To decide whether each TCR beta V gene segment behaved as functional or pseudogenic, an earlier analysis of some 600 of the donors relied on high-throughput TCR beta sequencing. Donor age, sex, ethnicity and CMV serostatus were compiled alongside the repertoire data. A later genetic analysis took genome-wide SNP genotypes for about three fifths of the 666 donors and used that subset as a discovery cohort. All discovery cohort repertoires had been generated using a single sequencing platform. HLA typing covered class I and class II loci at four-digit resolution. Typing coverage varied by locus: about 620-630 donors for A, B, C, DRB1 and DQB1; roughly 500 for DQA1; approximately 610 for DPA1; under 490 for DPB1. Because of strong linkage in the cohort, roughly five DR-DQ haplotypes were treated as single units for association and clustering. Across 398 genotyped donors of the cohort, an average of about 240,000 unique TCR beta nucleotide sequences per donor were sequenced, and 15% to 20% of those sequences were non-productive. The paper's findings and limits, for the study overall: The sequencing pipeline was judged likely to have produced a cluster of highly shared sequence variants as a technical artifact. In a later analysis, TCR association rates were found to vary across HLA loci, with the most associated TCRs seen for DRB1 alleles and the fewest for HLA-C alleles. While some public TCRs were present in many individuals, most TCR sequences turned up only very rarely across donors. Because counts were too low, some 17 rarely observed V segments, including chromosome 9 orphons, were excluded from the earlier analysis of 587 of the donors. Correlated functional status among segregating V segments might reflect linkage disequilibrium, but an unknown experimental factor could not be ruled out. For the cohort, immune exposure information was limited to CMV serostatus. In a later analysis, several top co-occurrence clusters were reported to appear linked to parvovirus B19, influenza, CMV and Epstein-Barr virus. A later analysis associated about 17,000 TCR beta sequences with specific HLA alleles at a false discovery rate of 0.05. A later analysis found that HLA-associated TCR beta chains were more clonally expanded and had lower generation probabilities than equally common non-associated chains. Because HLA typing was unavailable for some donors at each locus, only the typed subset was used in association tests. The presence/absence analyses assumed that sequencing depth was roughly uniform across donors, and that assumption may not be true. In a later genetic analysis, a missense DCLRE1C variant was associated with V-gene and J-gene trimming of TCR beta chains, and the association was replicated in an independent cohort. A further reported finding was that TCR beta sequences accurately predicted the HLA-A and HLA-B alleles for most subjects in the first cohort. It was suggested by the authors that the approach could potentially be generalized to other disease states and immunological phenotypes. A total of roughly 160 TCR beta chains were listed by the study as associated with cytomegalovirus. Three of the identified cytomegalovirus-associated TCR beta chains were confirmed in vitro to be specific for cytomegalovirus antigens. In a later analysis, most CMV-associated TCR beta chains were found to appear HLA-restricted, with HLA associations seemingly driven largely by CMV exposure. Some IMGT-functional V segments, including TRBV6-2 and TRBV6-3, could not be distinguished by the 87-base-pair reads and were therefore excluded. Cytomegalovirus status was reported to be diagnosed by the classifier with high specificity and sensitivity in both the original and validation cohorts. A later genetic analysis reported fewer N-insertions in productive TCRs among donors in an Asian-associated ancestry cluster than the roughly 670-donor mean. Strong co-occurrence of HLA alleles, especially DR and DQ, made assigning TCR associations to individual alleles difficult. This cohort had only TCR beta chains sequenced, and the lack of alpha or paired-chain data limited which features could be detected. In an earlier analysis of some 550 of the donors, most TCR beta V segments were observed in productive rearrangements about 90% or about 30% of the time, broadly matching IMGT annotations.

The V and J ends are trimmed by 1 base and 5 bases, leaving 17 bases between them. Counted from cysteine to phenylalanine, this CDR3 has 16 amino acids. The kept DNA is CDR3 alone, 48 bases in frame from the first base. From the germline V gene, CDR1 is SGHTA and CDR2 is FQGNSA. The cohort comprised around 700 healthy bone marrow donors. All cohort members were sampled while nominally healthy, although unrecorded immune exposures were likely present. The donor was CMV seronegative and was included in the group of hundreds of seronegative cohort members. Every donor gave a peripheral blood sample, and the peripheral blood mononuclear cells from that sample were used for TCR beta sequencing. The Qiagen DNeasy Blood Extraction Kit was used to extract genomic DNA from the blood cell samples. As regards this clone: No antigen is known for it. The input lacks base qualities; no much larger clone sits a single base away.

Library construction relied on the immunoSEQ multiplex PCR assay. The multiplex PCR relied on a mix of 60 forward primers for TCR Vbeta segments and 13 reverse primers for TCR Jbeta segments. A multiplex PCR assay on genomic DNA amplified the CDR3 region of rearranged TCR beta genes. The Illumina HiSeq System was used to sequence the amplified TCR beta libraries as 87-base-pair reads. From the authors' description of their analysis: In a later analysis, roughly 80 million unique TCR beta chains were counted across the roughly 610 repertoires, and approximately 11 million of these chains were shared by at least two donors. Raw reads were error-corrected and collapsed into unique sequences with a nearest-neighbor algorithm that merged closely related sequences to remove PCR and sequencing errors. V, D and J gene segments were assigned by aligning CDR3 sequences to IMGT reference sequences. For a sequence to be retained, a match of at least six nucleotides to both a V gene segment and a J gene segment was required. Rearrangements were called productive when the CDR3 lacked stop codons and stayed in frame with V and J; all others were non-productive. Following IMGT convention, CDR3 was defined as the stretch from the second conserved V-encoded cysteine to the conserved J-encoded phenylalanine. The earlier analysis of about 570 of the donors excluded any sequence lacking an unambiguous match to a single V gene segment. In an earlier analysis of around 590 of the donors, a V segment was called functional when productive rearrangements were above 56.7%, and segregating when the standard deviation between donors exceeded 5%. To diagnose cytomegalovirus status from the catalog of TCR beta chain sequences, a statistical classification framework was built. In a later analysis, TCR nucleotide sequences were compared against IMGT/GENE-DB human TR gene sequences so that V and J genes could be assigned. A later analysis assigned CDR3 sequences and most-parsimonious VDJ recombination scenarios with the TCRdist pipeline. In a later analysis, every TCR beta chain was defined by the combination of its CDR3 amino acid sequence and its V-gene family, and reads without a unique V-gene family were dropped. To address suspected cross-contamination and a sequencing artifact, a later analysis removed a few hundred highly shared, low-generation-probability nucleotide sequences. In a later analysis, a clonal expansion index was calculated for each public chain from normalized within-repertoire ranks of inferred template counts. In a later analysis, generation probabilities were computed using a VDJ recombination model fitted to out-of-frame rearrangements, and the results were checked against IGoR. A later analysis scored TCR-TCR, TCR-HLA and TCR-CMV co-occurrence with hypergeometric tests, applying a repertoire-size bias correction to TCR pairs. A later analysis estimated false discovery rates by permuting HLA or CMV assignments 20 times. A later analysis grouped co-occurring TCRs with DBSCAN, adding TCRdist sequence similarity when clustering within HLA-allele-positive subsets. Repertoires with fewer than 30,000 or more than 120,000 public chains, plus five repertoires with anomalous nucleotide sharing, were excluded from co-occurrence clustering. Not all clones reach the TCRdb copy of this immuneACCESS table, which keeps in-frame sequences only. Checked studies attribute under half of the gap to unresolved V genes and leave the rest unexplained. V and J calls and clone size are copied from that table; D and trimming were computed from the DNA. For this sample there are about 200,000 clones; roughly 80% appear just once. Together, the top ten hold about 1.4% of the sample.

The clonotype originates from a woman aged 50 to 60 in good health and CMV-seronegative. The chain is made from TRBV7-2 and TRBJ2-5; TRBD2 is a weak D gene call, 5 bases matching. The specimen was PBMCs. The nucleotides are TGTGCCAGCAGCTTAGTAATTTCGGCTAGCTGGGAGACCCAGTACTTC. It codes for CASSLVISASWETQYF.